The sequence of this T cell receptor (beta chain) was determined in a study of T cells expressing NK-cell markers. Looked up from germline, CDR1 is PRHDT and CDR2 is FYEKMQ (reference sequence). The CDR3 runs to 20 residues. TCRdb re-called the 5' RACE reads and catalogs CDR3 proteins one per entry, DNA excluded. Recorded for this sample: about 380,000 distinct CDR3 sequences. This TCR derives from a man aged 18 to 70 in good health. The source material was blood T cells: a sorted CD56 or NKG2C T cell subset, CD4+ or CD8+ T cells, or bulk PBMC T cells (not recorded which). The chain combines TRBV13 with TRBJ2-3; no DNA is available, so the TRBD2 call from TCRdb remains unchecked. CDR3 amino acids: CASSFSKWAAGGVGTDTQYF.